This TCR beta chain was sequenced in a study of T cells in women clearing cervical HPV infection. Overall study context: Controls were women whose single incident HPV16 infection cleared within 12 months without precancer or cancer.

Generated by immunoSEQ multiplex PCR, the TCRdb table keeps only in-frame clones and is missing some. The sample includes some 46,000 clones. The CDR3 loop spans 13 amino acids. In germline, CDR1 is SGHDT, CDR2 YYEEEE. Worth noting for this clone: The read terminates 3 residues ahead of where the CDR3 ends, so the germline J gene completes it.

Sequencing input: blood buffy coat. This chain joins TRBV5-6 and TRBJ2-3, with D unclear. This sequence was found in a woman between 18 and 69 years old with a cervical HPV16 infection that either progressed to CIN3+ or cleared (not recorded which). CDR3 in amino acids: CASSLTAQETQYF. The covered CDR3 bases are TGTGCCAGCAGCTTGACAGCTCAAGAGACG. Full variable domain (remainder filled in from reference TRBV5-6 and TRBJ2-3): DAGVTQSPTHLIKTRGQQVTLRCSPKSGHDTVSWYQQALGQGPQFIFQYYEEEERQRGNFPDRFSGHQFPNYSSELNVNALLLGDSALYLCASSLTAQETQYFGPGTRLTVL.